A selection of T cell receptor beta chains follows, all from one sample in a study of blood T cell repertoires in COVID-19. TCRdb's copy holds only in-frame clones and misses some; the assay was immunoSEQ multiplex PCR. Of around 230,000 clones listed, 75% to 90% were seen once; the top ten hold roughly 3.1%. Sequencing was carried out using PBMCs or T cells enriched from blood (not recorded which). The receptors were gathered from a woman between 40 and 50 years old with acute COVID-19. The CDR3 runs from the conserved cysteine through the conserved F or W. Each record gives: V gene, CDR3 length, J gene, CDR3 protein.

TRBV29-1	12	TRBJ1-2	CSVDNSNYGYTF
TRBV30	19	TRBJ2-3	CAWSVSGRWREGRADTQYF
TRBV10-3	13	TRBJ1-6	CAITLGEDSPLHF
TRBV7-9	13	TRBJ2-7	CASSLVTVNEQYF
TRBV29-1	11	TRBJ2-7	CSVGISGEQYF
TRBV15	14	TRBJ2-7	CATSETGGSYEQYF
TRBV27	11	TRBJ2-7	CASSPAYEQYF
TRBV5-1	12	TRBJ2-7	CASSFLTGEQYF
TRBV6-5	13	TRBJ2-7	CASSSSGSYEQYF
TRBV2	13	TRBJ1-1	CASLPGGRTEAFF
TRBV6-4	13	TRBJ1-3	CASSGGPGNTIYF
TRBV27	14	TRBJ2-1	CASSFRDRSNEQFF
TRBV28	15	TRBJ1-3	CASSLFVSSGNTIYF
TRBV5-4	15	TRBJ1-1	CASSSEISMNTEAFF
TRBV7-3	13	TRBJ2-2	CASSSLRAGELFF
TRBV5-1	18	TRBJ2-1	CASSFGRLAGGPLDEQFF
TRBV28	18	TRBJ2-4	CASSLLPGTRRVKNIQYF
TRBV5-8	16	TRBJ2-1	CASSPQPGLLYNEQFF
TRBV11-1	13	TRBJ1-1	CASSRTENTEAFF
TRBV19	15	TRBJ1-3	CASSTPSNSGNTIYF
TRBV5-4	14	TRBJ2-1	CASSYTSSYNEQFF
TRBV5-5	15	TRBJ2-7	CASSIGTGASYEQYF